This is a list of T cell receptor beta chains from one sample in a study of blood T cells in healthy people across ages. TCRdb re-analysed the 5' RACE reads in MiXCR, keeping a single row per CDR3 protein. The table shows roughly 900,000 distinct CDR3 sequences, with 40% to 60% occurring only once. Material: blood. All receptors derive from a man aged 25 to 40 in good health. CDR3s include the opening cysteine and the closing phenylalanine or tryptophan. The order of the fields is D gene, V gene, J gene, clone size, CDR3 protein, CDR3 DNA. The D gene is left open where the match is weak. Some rows have no size entry. The others give once, few or many, or a class for an expanded clone.

.	TRBV3-1	TRBJ2-7	.	CVSSLAQGYEQYF	TGTGTCAGCAGCCTGGCGCAGGGCTACGAGCAGTACTTC
.	TRBV7-9	TRBJ2-1	.	CASSPTEGQHYNEQFF	TGTGCCAGCAGCCCTACCGAGGGGCAGCATTACAATGAGCAGTTCTTC
.	TRBV6-1	TRBJ2-7	few	CASSEGTTKPYEQYF	TGTGCCAGCAGTGAAGGGACAACCAAACCCTACGAGCAGTACTTC
TRBD2	TRBV4-3	TRBJ2-7	few	CASSQARGESYEQYF	TGCGCCAGCAGCCAAGCCCGGGGGGAATCCTACGAGCAGTACTTC
.	TRBV9	TRBJ1-5	once	CASSVGQMNQPQHF	TGTGCCAGCAGCGTAGGTCAGATGAATCAGCCCCAGCATTTT
.	TRBV3-1	TRBJ2-1	.	CASSKQEKPSYNEQFF	TGTGCCAGCAGCAAGCAGGAGAAGCCCTCCTACAATGAGCAGTTCTTC
.	TRBV29-1	TRBJ2-7	few	CSVNSNYEQYF	TGCAGCGTTAACAGCAATTACGAGCAGTACTTC
TRBD2	TRBV20-1	TRBJ2-3	.	CGARDWSGGHTQYF	TGCGGTGCTAGAGATTGGAGCGGGGGCCATACGCAGTATTTT
.	TRBV27	TRBJ2-7	few	CASSTVGGPYEQYF	TGTGCCAGCAGCACTGTGGGGGGTCCCTACGAGCAGTACTTC
.	TRBV6-2/TRBV6-3	TRBJ2-2	.	CASSLLYGELFF	TGTGCCAGCAGTTTACTGTACGGGGAGCTGTTTTTT